The T cell receptor (beta chain) described here comes from a study of blood T cell repertoires in COVID-19. Study at large: Collection of acute and convalescent COVID-19 samples took place in the United States, Italy and Spain. Nucleic acid was either cDNA or gDNA, and it came from T cells, B-cell-depleted T cells, or PBMCs.

The CDR3 spans 19 residues. V lost 0 bases to trimming and J lost 0 bases; unmatched junction nucleotides: 10. CDR1 is MGHRA, CDR2 YSYEKL, per germline. In the authors' methods: Nucleated cell counts were estimated from reference gene primer amplification. TCRdb keeps only in-frame clones here, not all; method: immunoSEQ multiplex PCR. V and J calls plus clone size are reproduced from that table; the DNA served to infer D and trimming. The sample has about 480,000 clones, 88% seen once. Membership in each cohort depended on participant-reported clinical history. The specimen was PBMCs or T cells enriched from blood (not recorded which). V usage is TRBV4-1 and J usage is TRBJ1-2, with 10 bases lining up with TRBD1. This TCR was sampled from a woman aged 40 to 50 who had recovered from COVID-19. CDR3 amino acids: CASSQDRTGGLYANYGYTF. DNA of the CDR3: TGCGCCAGCAGCCAAGATCGGACAGGGGGACTCTACGCTAACTATGGCTACACCTTC.